The clone carrying this TCR beta chain was seen a few times. What it binds is not known. This entry belongs to a study of T-cell memory formation after mild COVID-19. Study-wide results and caveats: Mostly located in CM and EM were contracting CD4+ clones, with contracting CD8+ clones located in EMRA.

TCRdb used MiXCR to reprocess the 5' RACE reads, holding one entry per CDR3 protein. The table records a few hundred thousand distinct CDR3 sequences, 25% to 30% of them present only once. In germline, CDR1 is LNHNV, CDR2 YYDKDF (reference sequence). V shed 5 bases, J shed 1 base, and the junction held 3 bases outside the gene matches. The CDR3 has 14 amino acids. What was sequenced was PBMCs or a T cell subset sorted from them (not recorded which). The origin of this receptor is an adult woman who had mild COVID-19 (a few samples of this study predate the infection). Cell type and time point are not known. The chain joins TRBV15 to TRBJ1-1; 8 bases are shared with TRBD1. This CDR3 reads CATSLTGGNTEAFF. The CDR3 DNA sequence: TGTGCCACCAGCTTAACAGGGGGGAACACTGAAGCTTTCTTT. The variable domain in full, completed from reference TRBV15 and TRBJ1-1, reads DAMVIQNPRYQVTQFGKPVTLSCSQTLNHNVMYWYQQKSSQAPKLLFHYYDKDFNNEADTPDNFQSRRPNTSFCFLDIRSPGLGDTAMYLCATSLTGGNTEAFFGQGTRLTVV.